Following are 5 T cell receptor beta chains from one sample sequenced in a study of blood T cell repertoires in COVID-19. The method was immunoSEQ multiplex PCR; TCRdb's version includes in-frame clones alone and lacks a portion of them. The data contain approximately 44,000 clones, over 80% of them seen just once; the ten biggest clones take up approximately 12%. Sequences were obtained from peripheral blood. The receptors come from a human donor in a cohort sampled during active COVID-19.

The chain couples TRBV4-2 to TRBJ2-1; a weak D match, TRBD2 (5 bases). V was trimmed by 3 bases and J by 8 bases, leaving 14 bases between them. The germline gives CDR1 LGHNA, CDR2 YNFKEQ. CDR3 length: 14 residues. The CDR3 bases are TGTGCCAGCAGCCACCCCAAGGGAGTCCATGAGCAGTTCTTC. This encodes CASSHPKGVHEQFF.

This chain uses TRBV6-4 with TRBJ2-1; 7 bases are a match to TRBD2. The germline V gene encodes CDR1 MRHNA and CDR2 SNTAGT. The CDR3 runs 15 residues. Trimming at V came to 0 bases and at J to 8 bases, leaving 7 bases not matched to a gene. The CDR3 spells CASSDSGRLADEQFF. As DNA, the CDR3 is TGTGCCAGCAGTGACTCTGGGAGGCTAGCGGATGAGCAGTTCTTC.

The chain has TRBV7-8 and TRBJ2-1, with D maybe TRBD2 (6 bases). Trimming cost V 2 bases and J 3 bases, with 11 bases left between them. Germline-derived CDR1 and CDR2 are SGHVS and FQNEAQ. The CDR3 runs to 15 residues. CDR3 residues: CASSLWRDFYNEQFF. In DNA form, the CDR3 reads TGTGCCAGCAGCTTATGGCGGGATTTCTACAATGAGCAGTTCTTC.

The chain joins TRBV4-3 to TRBJ2-5; TRBD2 agrees at 8 bases. The CDR3 has 15 residues. The germline CDR1 and CDR2 sequences are LGHNA and YSLEER. J lost 4 bases, V lost 3 bases, and 7 bases had no gene match. The CDR3 DNA reads TGCGCCAGCAGCCATTCGGGGGCGGGGGGAGAGACCCAGTACTTC. Translating it yields CASSHSGAGGETQYF.

The chain recombines TRBV5-8 with TRBJ1-3, with 8 bases lining up with TRBD1. The CDR3 is 15 amino acids. CDR1 SGHTS and CDR2 YDEGEE come from the germline V gene. J gave up 7 bases and V 4 bases, and 10 bases lay outside the gene matches. CDR3 in DNA: TGTGCCAGCAGCGATCAGGGGGCGGCCGGGAACACCATATATTTT. Translating it yields CASSDQGAAGNTIYF.